This T cell receptor beta chain derives from a study of cytomegalovirus exposure and HLA in healthy donors. Study conclusions and caveats: Several of the most significant clusters appeared, in a later analysis, to be linked to common viral pathogens. Cytomegalovirus association was listed for about 160 TCR beta chains. TCR beta sequences reportedly predicted the HLA-A and HLA-B alleles of most subjects accurately. Most TCR beta V segments were productive about 90% or about 30% of the time in an earlier analysis.

Vbeta (60) and Jbeta (13) primers were used in the PCR. The protocol was immunoSEQ multiplex PCR, while the TCRdb copy is restricted to in-frame clones and leaves out a portion. This sample has about 170,000 clones, with almost 75% found just once. Germline values: CDR1 SGHVS, CDR2 FNYEAQ. Trimming pared 5 bases from V and 7 bases from J, leaving 15 bases between. The CDR3 totals 13 residues. Comment on this clone: No antigen is known for it.

V usage is TRBV7-6 and J usage is TRBJ2-7; TRBD1 is a possible D gene (6 bases). This clonotype was obtained from a woman in her late teens or twenties in good health and CMV-seropositive. The material sequenced was PBMCs. In DNA, the CDR3 is TGTGCCAGCAGCCAAGGGGGATCTCAGGAGCAGTACTTC. This encodes CASSQGGSQEQYF.